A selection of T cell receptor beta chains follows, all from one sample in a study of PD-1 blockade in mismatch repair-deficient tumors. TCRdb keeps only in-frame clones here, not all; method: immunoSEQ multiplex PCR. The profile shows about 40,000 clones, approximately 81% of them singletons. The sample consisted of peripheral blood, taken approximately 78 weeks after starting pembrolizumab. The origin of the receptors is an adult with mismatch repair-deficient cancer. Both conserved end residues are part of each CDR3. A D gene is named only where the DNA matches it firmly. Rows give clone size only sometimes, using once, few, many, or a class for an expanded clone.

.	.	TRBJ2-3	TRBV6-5	TGTGCCAGCAGTTTACAATCAAGAGGCACAGATACGCAGTATTTT	CASSLQSRGTDTQYF
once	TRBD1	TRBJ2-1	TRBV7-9	TGTGCCAGCAGCTTCGGATTAAGGGACAGAGAAAATGAGCAGTTCTTC	CASSFGLRDRENEQFF
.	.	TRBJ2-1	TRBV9	TGTGCCAGCAGCATTGAGGGGAGCTCCTACAATGAGCAGTTCTTC	CASSIEGSSYNEQFF
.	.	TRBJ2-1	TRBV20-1	TGCAGTGCTCCCGAGGAGGGCCAGCAGTTCTTC	CSAPEEGQQFF
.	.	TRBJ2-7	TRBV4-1	TGCGCCAGCAGCCACCTGACGGGGCCCTACGAGCAGTACTTC	CASSHLTGPYEQYF
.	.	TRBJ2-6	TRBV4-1	TGCGCCAGCAGCCCCTCGCCCGTCTCTGGGGCCAACGTCCTGACTTTC	CASSPSPVSGANVLTF
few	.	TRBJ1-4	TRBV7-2	TGTGCCAGCAGCTTAAGCCCGGGAGAAAAACTGTTTTTT	CASSLSPGEKLFF
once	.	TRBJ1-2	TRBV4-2	TGTGCCAGCAGCCAAACGAATACAGGGAATTATGGCTACACCTTC	CASSQTNTGNYGYTF
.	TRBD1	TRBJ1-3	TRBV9	TGTGCCAGCAGCGTACAACCGGGACAGGGAAACACCATATATTTT	CASSVQPGQGNTIYF
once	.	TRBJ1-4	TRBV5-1	TGCGCCAGCAGCTGGATGACAGGTGGGGAAGAAAAACTGTTTTTT	CASSWMTGGEEKLFF
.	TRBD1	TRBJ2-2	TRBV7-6	TGTGCCAGCAGCCTCCCCCCGGGACAGGCGAACACCGGGGAGCTGTTTTTT	CASSLPPGQANTGELFF
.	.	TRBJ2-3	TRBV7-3	TGTGCCAGCAGCTTAACGAGGGAGGATACGCAGTATTTT	CASSLTREDTQYF
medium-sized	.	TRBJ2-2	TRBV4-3	TGCGCCAGCAGCCAAGGCCCGGGGACGGTCACCGGGGAGCTGTTTTTT	CASSQGPGTVTGELFF
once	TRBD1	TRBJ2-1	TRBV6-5	TGTGCCAACCGACAGGGAAAGTCCCCGAGGAATGAGCAGTTCTTC	CANRQGKSPRNEQFF
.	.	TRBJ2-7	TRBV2	TGTGCCAGCAGTCCCGACCGGGCCTTAGGGTACGAGCAGTACTTC	CASSPDRALGYEQYF
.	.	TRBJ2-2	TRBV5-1	TGCGCCAGCAGCTGGGGGAGCCCGGACACCGGGGAGCTGTTTTTT	CASSWGSPDTGELFF
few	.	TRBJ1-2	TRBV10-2	TGCGCCAGCAGTGAGTGGACGCCTACTGGCTACACCTTC	CASSEWTPTGYTF
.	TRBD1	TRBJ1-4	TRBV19	TGTGCCACAACCGGGACAGGGGTTGAAAAACTGTTTTTT	CATTGTGVEKLFF
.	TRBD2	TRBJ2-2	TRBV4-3	TGCGCCAGCAGCCCTAGCGGGACGAACACCGGGGAGCTGTTTTTT	CASSPSGTNTGELFF
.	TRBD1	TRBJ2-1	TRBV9	TGTGCCAGCAGCGTGGAGCTCGGGGGACAGGCGAGTCAGTTCTTC	CASSVELGGQASQFF
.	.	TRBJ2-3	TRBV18	TGTGCCAGCTCAGAGAGCGGTTCAGATACGCAGTATTTT	CASSESGSDTQYF
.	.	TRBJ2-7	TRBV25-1	TGTGCCAGCAGTGAAGTTCCCTACGAGCAGTACTTC	CASSEVPYEQYF
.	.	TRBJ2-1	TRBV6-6	TGTGCCAGCAGTTATGGGGGGAGCCTAAACAATGAGCAGTTCTTC	CASSYGGSLNNEQFF
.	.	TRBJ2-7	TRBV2	TGTGCCAGCAGTGAGAACCCGGGACTTGTCTACGAGCAGTACTTC	CASSENPGLVYEQYF
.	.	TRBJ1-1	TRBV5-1	TGCGCCAGCAGCTTGGAAGTGGTGGGCCCGGTCGCCGGGGCTTTCTTT	CASSLEVVGPVAGAFF
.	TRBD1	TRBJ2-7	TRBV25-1	TGTGCCAGCAGTGAACTCGGGACAGTTGGGTACGAGCAGTACTTC	CASSELGTVGYEQYF
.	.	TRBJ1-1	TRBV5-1	TGCGCCAGCAGCCCCTCAGGGGAGGGCACTGAAGCTTTCTTT	CASSPSGEGTEAFF
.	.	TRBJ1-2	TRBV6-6	TGTGCCAGCAGTTTGGGGCAGACCTATGGCTACACCTTC	CASSLGQTYGYTF
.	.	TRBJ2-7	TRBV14	TGTGCCAGCAGCCAAGGTTCAGGGTTTGTGTCGGGGCAGTACTTC	CASSQGSGFVSGQYF
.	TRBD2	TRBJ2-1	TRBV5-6	TGTGCCAGCAGCCCAGATAGCGGGAGTTCCTACAATGAGCAGTTCTTC	CASSPDSGSSYNEQFF
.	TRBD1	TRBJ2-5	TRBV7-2	TGTGCCAGCAGCCTAAAGACAGGGTGGGAGACCCAGTACTTC	CASSLKTGWETQYF
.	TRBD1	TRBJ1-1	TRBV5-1	TGCGCCAGCACCAACACAGGGGCTACTGAAGCTTTCTTT	CASTNTGATEAFF
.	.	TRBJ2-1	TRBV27	TGTGCCAGCAGTGCCGGGGATGAGCAGTTCTTC	CASSAGDEQFF
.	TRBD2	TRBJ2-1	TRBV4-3	TGCGCCAGCAGCCAGAGCAACAGGGTTACTAGCGGGCGACACTCCTACAATGAGCAGTTCTTC	CASSQSNRVTSGRHSYNEQFF
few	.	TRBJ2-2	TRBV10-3	TGTGCCATCAGTGCTAACACCGGGGAGCTGTTTTTT	CAISANTGELFF
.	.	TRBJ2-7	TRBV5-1	TGCGCCAGCAGCTTTACAGGTGCCGAGCAGTACTTC	CASSFTGAEQYF
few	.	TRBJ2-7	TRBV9	TGTGCCAGCAGCGTAGCTGCGCTGGGCGAGCAGTACTTC	CASSVAALGEQYF
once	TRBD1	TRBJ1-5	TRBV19	TGTGCCAGTAGTAGACCGGGACAGGAGGTTAATCAGCCCCAGCATTTT	CASSRPGQEVNQPQHF
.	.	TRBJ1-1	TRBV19	TGTGCCAGTAGTATGAGTGGGTTCGGGGAAGCTTTCTTT	CASSMSGFGEAFF
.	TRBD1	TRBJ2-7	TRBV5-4	TGTGCCAGCAGCTCACACTCCCGACAGGGCGGTAGGAACGAGCAGTACTTC	CASSSHSRQGGRNEQYF
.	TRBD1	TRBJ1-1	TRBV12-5	TGTGCTAGTGGTTCGTCGGGACAGCCTGTGCCGAACACTGAAGCTTTCTTT	CASGSSGQPVPNTEAFF
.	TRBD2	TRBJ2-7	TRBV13	TGTGCCAGCAGCGAACTGACTAGCGGGTCGGACTACGAGCAGTACTTC	CASSELTSGSDYEQYF